These T cell receptor beta chains were read from a single sample in a study of human T cells and chemical hapten exposure. TCRdb used MiXCR to reprocess the RACE reads, holding one entry per CDR3 protein. The sample holds 350,000 to 450,000 distinct CDR3 sequences, around 5.5% seen once. The sequencing used whole blood, collected in connection with sensitization to the hapten diphenylcyclopropenone (DPC). These receptors all stem from a woman aged 50 to 65 with alopecia areata. Some clones in this sample may be carry-over from other donors' samples. CDR3s include the opening cysteine and the closing phenylalanine or tryptophan. Each record gives: J gene, V gene, CDR3 protein.

j_gene: TRBJ2-5; v_gene: TRBV12-3/TRBV12-4; CDR3aa: CASSPPGLAGVGETQYF
j_gene: TRBJ1-5; v_gene: TRBV6-6; CDR3aa: CASSQKTGIGQPQHF
j_gene: TRBJ2-1; v_gene: TRBV18; CDR3aa: CASSPPRGLDYNEQFF
j_gene: TRBJ1-1; v_gene: TRBV29-1; CDR3aa: CSAGTGVGREAFF
j_gene: TRBJ1-1; v_gene: TRBV5-6; CDR3aa: CASSLVGRGPGTEAFF
j_gene: TRBJ2-7; v_gene: TRBV7-2; CDR3aa: CASSARLAGDWYEQYF
j_gene: TRBJ1-4; v_gene: TRBV7-9; CDR3aa: CASSSGEIQEKLFF
j_gene: TRBJ2-3; v_gene: TRBV5-6; CDR3aa: CASSSGLITDTQYF
j_gene: TRBJ1-4; v_gene: TRBV25-1; CDR3aa: CASSEGAGLGKLFF
j_gene: TRBJ2-1; v_gene: TRBV10-3; CDR3aa: CAISVGGGSYNEQFF
j_gene: TRBJ2-1; v_gene: TRBV28; CDR3aa: CASSLVGTRYNEQFF
j_gene: TRBJ2-3; v_gene: TRBV5-1; CDR3aa: CASSLVGQQVGTDTQYF
j_gene: TRBJ1-2; v_gene: TRBV4-2; CDR3aa: CASSQDSDRETFNYGYTF